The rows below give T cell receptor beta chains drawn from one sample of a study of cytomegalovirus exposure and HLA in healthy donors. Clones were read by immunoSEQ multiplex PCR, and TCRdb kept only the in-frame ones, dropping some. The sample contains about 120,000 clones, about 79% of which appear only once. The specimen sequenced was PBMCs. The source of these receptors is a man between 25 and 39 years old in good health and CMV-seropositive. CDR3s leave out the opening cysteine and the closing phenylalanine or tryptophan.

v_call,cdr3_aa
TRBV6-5,ASSLWGLGTEAF
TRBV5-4,ASSVDSLNEKLF
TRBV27,ASSALGLAGRETQY
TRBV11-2,ASSLDPILPLGANVLT
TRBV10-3,AIRTSGGEQY
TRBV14,ASSQDNRLWQY
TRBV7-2,ASSLDSGSSYEQY
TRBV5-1,ASSLVTGTEAF
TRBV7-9,ASSLGRGANSPLH
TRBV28,ASSSTPTYEQY
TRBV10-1,ASSETGFMSYEQY
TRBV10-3,AISTGPEAF
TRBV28,ASRLTGTDYYEQY
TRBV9,ASSVATSGRRRSSYNEQF
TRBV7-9,AIDGQGNNEKLF
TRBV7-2,ASSILPAGNGELF
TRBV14,ASSHRGRGETQY
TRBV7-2,ASSAAGQVPSTDTQY
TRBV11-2,ASSLRGDRRNTEAF
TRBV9,ASSAPHDRDYEQY
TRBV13,ASNRWRETQY
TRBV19,ASSKSSGGYEQF
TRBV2,ASSPRTGAYGYT